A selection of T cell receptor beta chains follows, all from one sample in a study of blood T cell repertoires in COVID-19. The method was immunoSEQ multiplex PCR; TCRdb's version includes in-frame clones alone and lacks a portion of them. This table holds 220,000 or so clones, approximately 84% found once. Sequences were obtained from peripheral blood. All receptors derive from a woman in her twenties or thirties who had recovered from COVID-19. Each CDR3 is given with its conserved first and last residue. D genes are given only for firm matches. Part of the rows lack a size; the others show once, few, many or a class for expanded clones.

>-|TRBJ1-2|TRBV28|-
CASSVQGTNYGYTF
TGTGCCAGCAGTGTACAGGGTACTAACTATGGCTACACCTTC
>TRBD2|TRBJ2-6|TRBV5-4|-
CASSLAWASGVNVLTF
TGTGCCAGCAGCTTGGCTTGGGCTAGCGGGGTCAACGTCCTGACTTTC
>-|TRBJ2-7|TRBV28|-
CASSRPGHHSYEQYF
TGTGCCAGCAGTCGTCCGGGACACCACTCCTACGAGCAGTACTTC
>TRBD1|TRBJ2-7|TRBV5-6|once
CASSLPDRDHYEQYF
TGTGCCAGCAGCTTGCCCGACAGGGATCACTACGAGCAGTACTTC
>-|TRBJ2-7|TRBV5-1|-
CASSLAVNSYEQYF
TGCGCCAGCAGCTTGGCCGTTAACTCCTACGAGCAGTACTTC
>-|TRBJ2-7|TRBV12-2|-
CASRSGQSKATYEQYF
TGTGCAAGTCGCTCGGGACAGTCAAAGGCCACCTACGAGCAGTACTTC
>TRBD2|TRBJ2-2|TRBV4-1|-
CASSQDRGGRGITGELFF
TGCGCCAGCAGCCAAGATAGGGGCGGGAGGGGTATCACCGGGGAGCTGTTTTTT
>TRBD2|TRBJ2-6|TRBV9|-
CASSVNGGSSGANVLTF
TGTGCCAGCAGCGTGAACGGGGGGAGCTCTGGGGCCAACGTCCTGACTTTC
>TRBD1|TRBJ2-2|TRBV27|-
CASTEDRAYTGELFF
TGTGCCAGCACTGAGGACAGGGCCTACACCGGGGAGCTGTTTTTT
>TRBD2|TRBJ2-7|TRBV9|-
CASSAGGPYEQYF
TGTGCCAGCAGCGCGGGAGGGCCTTACGAGCAGTACTTC
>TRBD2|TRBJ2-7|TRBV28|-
CASSLSASGSYEQYF
TGTGCCAGCAGTTTATCGGCTAGCGGCTCCTACGAGCAGTACTTC
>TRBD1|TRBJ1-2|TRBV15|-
CAVRAGQGNYGYTF
TGTGCCGTGAGGGCGGGACAGGGGAACTATGGCTACACCTTC
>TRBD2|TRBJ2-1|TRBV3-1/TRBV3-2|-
CASSQDFMGGRGEQFF
TGTGCCAGCAGCCAAGATTTTATGGGAGGGCGGGGTGAGCAGTTCTTC